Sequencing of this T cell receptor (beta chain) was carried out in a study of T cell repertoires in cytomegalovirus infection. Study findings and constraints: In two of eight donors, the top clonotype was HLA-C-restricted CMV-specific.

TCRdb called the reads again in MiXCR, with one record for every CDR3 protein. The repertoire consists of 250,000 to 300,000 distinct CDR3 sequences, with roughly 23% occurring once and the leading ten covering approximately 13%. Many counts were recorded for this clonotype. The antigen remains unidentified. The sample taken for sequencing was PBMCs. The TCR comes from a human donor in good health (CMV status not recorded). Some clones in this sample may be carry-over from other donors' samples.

The CDR3 nucleotides are TGTGCCAGCAGCTTAGCCGTGACTGGGGGCCGGAGCACTGAAGCTTTCTTT. Translation gives CASSLAVTGGRSTEAFF. The chain is built from TRBV7-2 and TRBJ1-1; D is possibly TRBD1 (6 bases). The CDR3 has 17 residues. V shed 0 bases and J shed 4 bases, with 18 bases lying between them. Germline values: CDR1 SGHTA, CDR2 FQGNSA.